This TCR beta chain was sequenced during a study of cytomegalovirus exposure and HLA in healthy donors. The overall study: A later analysis reported the approximately 120 validation repertoires used the same platform as the approximately 670 first-cohort repertoires.

In regard to this clone: Its antigen is undetermined.

The data were produced by immunoSEQ multiplex PCR, yet TCRdb's version contains in-frame clones alone and is incomplete. Of more than 200,000 clones detected, about 90% appear once; the ten largest clones hold 3% to 3.5%. Overall study findings and caveats: Among TCR sequences, most were rare, though some public TCRs appeared in many donors. The study recorded more than 150 TCR beta chains that were cytomegalovirus-associated.

The donors were in the roughly 110-subject validation cohort; that cohort was separate from the approximately 700-subject first cohort. The germline V gene encodes CDR1 MDHEN and CDR2 SYDVKM. The V end lost 3 bases, the J end lost 2 bases, and 24 bases lay between the germline ends. The CDR3 totals 19 residues. This clonotype originated in a woman aged 25 to 39 in good health and CMV-seronegative. The sequencing input was PBMCs. The chain employs TRBV28 and TRBJ2-3, with D unresolved. The CDR3 nucleotides read TGTGCCAGCAGTTTGGGATCTTCTTATGGCGGCCAAATCACAGATACGCAGTATTTT. Amino acids: CASSLGSSYGGQITDTQYF.